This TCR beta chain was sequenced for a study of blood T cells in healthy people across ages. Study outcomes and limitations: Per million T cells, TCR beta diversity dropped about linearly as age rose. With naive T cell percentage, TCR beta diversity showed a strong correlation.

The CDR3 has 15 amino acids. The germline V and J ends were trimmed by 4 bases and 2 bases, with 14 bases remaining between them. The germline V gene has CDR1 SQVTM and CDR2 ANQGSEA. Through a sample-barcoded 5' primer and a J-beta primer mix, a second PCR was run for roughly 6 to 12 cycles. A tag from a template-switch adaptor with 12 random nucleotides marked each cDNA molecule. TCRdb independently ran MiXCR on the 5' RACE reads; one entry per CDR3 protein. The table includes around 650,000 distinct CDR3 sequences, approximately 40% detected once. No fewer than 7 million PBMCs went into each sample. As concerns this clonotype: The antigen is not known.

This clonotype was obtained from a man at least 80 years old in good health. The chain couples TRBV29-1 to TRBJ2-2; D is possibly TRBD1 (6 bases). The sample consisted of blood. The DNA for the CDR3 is TGCAGCGTTGTGAGACAGGAGATTAACACCGGGGAGCTGTTTTTT. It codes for CSVVRQEINTGELFF.